The 20 T cell receptor beta chains given below trace back to one sample, sequenced in a study of cytotoxic CD8 clonotypes in ibrutinib-treated CLL. Libraries were prepared by immunoSEQ multiplex PCR; TCRdb keeps only in-frame clonotypes and omits some of them. Of 12,000 or so clones listed, 79% are singletons. Here the sequenced sample was PBMCs, taken at disease progression, from a patient treated with ibrutinib. These TCRs come from a human donor with chronic lymphocytic leukemia.

The rearrangement links TRBV14 to TRBJ2-6; D call uncertain. Trimming took 2 bases from V and 4 from J, leaving 3 bases between them. Looked up from germline, CDR1 is SGHDN and CDR2 is FVKESK. CDR3 length: 13 residues. The chain's CDR3 is CASSQIGANVLTF. The CDR3 bases are TGTGCCAGCAGCCAAATAGGGGCCAACGTCCTGACTTTC.

This chain joins TRBV7-9 and TRBJ1-1; TRBD1 matches 9 bases. Unmatched junction bases numbered 7, after V lost 3 bases and J lost 8 bases. CDR1 SEHNR and CDR2 FQNEAQ come from the germline V gene (reference sequence). This CDR3 region has 14 residues. CDR3 sequence: CASSFGGTGMEAFF. The CDR3 DNA reads as TGTGCCAGCAGCTTTGGAGGGACAGGGATGGAAGCTTTCTTT. The variable domain in full, completed from reference TRBV7-9 and TRBJ1-1, reads DTGVSQNPRHKITKRGQNVTFRCDPISEHNRLYWYRQTLGQGPEFLTYFQNEAQLEKSRLLSDRFSAERPKGSFSTLEIQRTEQGDSAMYLCASSFGGTGMEAFFGQGTRLTVV.

The gene calls are TRBV2 and TRBJ1-1; D is unclear. This CDR3 region has 11 residues. Trimming removed 8 bases from V and 1 base from J, with 5 bases in between. Germline V lookup: CDR1 SNHLY, CDR2 FYNNEI. The CDR3 loop reads CASGENTEAFF. The CDR3 nucleotides read TGTGCCAGCGGGGAGAACACTGAAGCTTTCTTT.

Only one count was recorded for this clone. The chain carries TRBV5-5 and TRBJ2-3; D might be TRBD2 (5 bases). Trimming cost V 3 bases and J 13 bases, with 18 bases left between them. This CDR3 is 13 amino acids long. Germline lookup yields CDR1 SGHKS and CDR2 YYEKEE (reference sequence). This CDR3 is CASSSITSHLEYF. The CDR3 DNA is TGTGCCAGCAGCTCGATAACTAGTCACTTGGAGTATTTT.

This clone was seen more than once but under ten times. The rearrangement joins TRBV14 to TRBJ1-4, with D uncertain. V was cut by 3 bases and J by 11 bases, with 7 bases left in between. The CDR3 runs to 11 residues. The V gene's germline CDR1 is SGHDN and CDR2 FVKESK. CDR3 in DNA: TGTGCCAGCAGCCAGGGTTTCAAACTGTTTTTT. It is translated as CASSQGFKLFF.

Here the CDR3 DNA reads TGCGCCAGCAGCTCCGACGGGAGGGGATACAATGAGCAGTTCTTC. Encoded protein: CASSSDGRGYNEQFF. The rearrangement uses TRBV5-1 and TRBJ2-1, with TRBD2 matching 8 bases. The V gene end was trimmed by 3 bases and the J gene end by 4 bases; junction bases not matched to a gene: 6. This CDR3 spans 15 amino acids. Germline CDR1 SGHRS, CDR2 YFSETQ.

DNA of the CDR3: TGCAGCGTCGTAGGGACAGGGACTGGAAACACCATATATTTT. Protein sequence: CSVVGTGTGNTIYF. V gene TRBV29-1 combines with J gene TRBJ1-3; 9 bases align to TRBD1. The junction had 5 bases not matched to a gene; V was cut back by 6 bases and J by 2 bases. The CDR3 consists of 14 residues. The germline V gene has CDR1 SQVTM and CDR2 ANQGSEA.

The table lists this clone with a count of one. This chain links TRBV27 with TRBJ2-3; 11 nucleotides agree with TRBD2. Losses at the gene ends were 1 base for V and 5 bases for J; bases not matched to a gene: 8. The CDR3 totals 17 residues. Germline V lookup: CDR1 MNHEY, CDR2 SMNVEV (reference sequence). CDR3 sequence (DNA): TGTGCCAGCAGTTTATTATTAGCGGGGGGGGTCGTAGATACGCAGTATTTT. This codes for CASSLLLAGGVVDTQYF.

The J gene is TRBJ2-3, the V gene TRBV4-1; 13 bases align to TRBD2. V trimming: 0 bases; J trimming: 4 bases; junction bases outside the gene matches: 7. This CDR3 is built from 18 residues. Germline V gene lookup returns CDR1 MGHRA and CDR2 YSYEKL. The CDR3 DNA reads TGCGCCAGCAGCCAAGATCCCACTAGCGGGAGGGTATCAGATACGCAGTATTTT. Amino acid sequence: CASSQDPTSGRVSDTQYF.

The V gene is TRBV28, the J gene TRBJ2-1, with 7 bases identical to TRBD2. The CDR3 loop spans 15 amino acids. Germline V gives CDR1 MDHEN, CDR2 SYDVKM. V was pared by 3 bases and J by 7 bases, with 9 bases of the junction left unmatched. The CDR3 DNA follows: TGTGCCAGCAGTTTGACTAGCCCTACGGGTAATGAGCAGTTCTTC. This encodes CASSLTSPTGNEQFF.

The chain is built from TRBV28 and TRBJ2-7; the match to TRBD1 covers 7 bases. This CDR3 spans 11 amino acids. The trim removed 11 bases at V and 3 bases at J, leaving 4 bases unmatched. The germline CDR1 and CDR2 sequences are MDHEN and SYDVKM. CDR3 sequence: CAATGVYEQYF. Written as DNA, the CDR3 is TGTGCCGCCACAGGGGTCTACGAGCAGTACTTC.

This chain links TRBV6-4 with TRBJ1-1; D is ambiguous. Germline V gives CDR1 MRHNA, CDR2 SNTAGT. V lost 5 bases and J lost 4, with 14 bases in between. CDR3 length: 14 residues. CDR3 bases: TGTGCCAGCAGTACCGACACCGCGAGCACTGAAGCTTTCTTT. This gives the protein CASSTDTASTEAFF.

J is TRBJ1-5 and V is TRBV30, with D perhaps matching TRBD1 (5 bases). Germline loops: CDR1 GTSNPN, CDR2 SVGIG (reference sequence). The CDR3 is made up of 18 amino acids. Trimming cost V 0 bases and J 4 bases, with 22 bases left between them. CDR3 DNA sequence: TGTGCCTGGAGTGTTGTGCAGGCGGCAGGAGGGGTGAATCAGCCCCAGCATTTT. It yields the protein CAWSVVQAAGGVNQPQHF.

The chain carries TRBV28 and TRBJ2-7; tentative D call: TRBD2 (5 bases). V lost 7 bases to trimming and J lost 6 bases, with 22 bases between them. The CDR3 length is 15 residues. From germline, CDR1 is MDHEN and CDR2 SYDVKM. CDR3 DNA: TGTGCCAGCACCGGGTTTGGGGTGCGGGCCAGCGAGCAGTACTTC. Its protein is CASTGFGVRASEQYF.

This clone appeared a single time. In DNA form, the CDR3 reads TGTGCCAGCAGCTCCGCTCGGGTACGGGACACTGAAGCTTTCTTT. Its protein product is CASSSARVRDTEAFF. The chain joins TRBV5-5 to TRBJ1-1; no firm D call. Trimming stripped 3 bases from V and 3 bases from J, with 15 bases between. The CDR3 runs to 15 residues. CDR1 is SGHKS, CDR2 YYEKEE, per germline (reference sequence).

The V call is TRBV20-1, the J call TRBJ2-1, with D unclear. From germline, CDR1 is DFQATT and CDR2 SNEGSKA (reference sequence). The CDR3 runs to 10 residues. Trimming cost V 3 bases and J 3 bases, with 0 bases left between them. CDR3 sequence: CSASYNEQFF. The CDR3 coding sequence is TGCAGTGCTAGCTACAATGAGCAGTTCTTC.

V and J are TRBV2 and TRBJ2-2; 8 nucleotides match TRBD1. The V gene's germline CDR1 is SNHLY and CDR2 FYNNEI. V shed 4 bases, J shed 5 bases, and the junction held 9 bases outside the gene matches. The CDR3 contains 16 residues. The CDR3 DNA reads as TGTGCCAGCAGTGGGTTGCAGGGGGCAAGAACCGGGGAGCTGTTTTTT. Translating it yields CASSGLQGARTGELFF.

The V call is TRBV4-1, the J call TRBJ1-2; 9 bases are shared with TRBD1. The CDR3 contains 14 residues. In germline, CDR1 is MGHRA, CDR2 YSYEKL. The V segment lost 4 bases and the J segment 6 bases; nucleotides outside the gene matches: 6. CDR3 amino acids: CASSRWDRDNGYTF. The CDR3 DNA is TGCGCCAGCAGCCGATGGGACAGGGATAATGGCTACACCTTC.

The chain recombines TRBV9 with TRBJ2-7; 9 bases agree with TRBD2. J was trimmed by 2 bases and V by 0 bases; bases with no gene match: 3. The CDR3 extends over 15 amino acids. CDR1 and CDR2 (germline): SGDLS, YYNGEE. The CDR3 is CASSVGLAGTYEQYF. The CDR3, as DNA: TGTGCCAGCAGCGTAGGCCTAGCGGGAACCTACGAGCAGTACTTC.

The chain couples TRBV7-9 to TRBJ1-2; D is ambiguous. The CDR3 has 11 residues. Germline CDR1 reads SEHNR; CDR2 reads FQNEAQ (reference sequence). V lost 3 bases to trimming and J lost 4 bases, with 3 bases between them. The CDR3: CASSFSYGYTF. DNA for the CDR3: TGTGCCAGCAGCTTCAGCTATGGCTACACCTTC. The full variable domain, completed using reference TRBV7-9 and TRBJ1-2, is DTGVSQNPRHKITKRGQNVTFRCDPISEHNRLYWYRQTLGQGPEFLTYFQNEAQLEKSRLLSDRFSAERPKGSFSTLEIQRTEQGDSAMYLCASSFSYGYTFGSGTRLTVV.